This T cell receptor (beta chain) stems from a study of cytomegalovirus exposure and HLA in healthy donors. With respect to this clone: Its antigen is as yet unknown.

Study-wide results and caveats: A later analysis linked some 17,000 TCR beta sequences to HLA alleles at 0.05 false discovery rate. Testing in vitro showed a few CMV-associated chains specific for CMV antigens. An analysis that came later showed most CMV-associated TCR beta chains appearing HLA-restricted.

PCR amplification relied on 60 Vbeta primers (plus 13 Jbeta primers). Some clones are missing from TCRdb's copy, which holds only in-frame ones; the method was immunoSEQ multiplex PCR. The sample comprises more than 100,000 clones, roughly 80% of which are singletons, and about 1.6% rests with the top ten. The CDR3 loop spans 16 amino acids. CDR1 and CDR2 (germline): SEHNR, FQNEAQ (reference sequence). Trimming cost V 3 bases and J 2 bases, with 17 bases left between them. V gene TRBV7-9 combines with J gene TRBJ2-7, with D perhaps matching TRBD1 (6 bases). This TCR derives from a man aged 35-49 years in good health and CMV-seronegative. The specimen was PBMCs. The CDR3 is CASSFLSGTSAYEQYF. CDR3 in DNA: TGTGCCAGCAGCTTCCTTTCCGGGACATCCGCCTACGAGCAGTACTTC.